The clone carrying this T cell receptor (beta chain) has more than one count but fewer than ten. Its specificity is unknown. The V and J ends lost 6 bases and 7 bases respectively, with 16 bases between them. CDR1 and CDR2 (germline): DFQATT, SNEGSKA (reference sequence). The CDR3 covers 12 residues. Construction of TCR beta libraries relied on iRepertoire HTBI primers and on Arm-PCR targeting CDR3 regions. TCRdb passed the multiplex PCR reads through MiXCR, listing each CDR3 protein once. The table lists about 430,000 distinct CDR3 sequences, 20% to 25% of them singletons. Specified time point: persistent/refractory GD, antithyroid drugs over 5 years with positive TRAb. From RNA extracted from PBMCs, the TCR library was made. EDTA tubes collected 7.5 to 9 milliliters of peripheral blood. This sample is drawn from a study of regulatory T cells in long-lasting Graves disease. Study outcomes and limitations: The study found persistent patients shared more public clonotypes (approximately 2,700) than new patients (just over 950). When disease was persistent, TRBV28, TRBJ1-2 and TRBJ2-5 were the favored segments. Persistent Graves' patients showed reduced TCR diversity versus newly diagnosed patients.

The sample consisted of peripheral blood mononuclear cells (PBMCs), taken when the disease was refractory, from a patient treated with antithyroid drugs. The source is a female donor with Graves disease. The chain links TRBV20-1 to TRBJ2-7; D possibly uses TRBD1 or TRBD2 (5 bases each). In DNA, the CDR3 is TGCAGTGCCCCGGGGCTTAAGGGGGAGCAGTACTTC. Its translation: CSAPGLKGEQYF.